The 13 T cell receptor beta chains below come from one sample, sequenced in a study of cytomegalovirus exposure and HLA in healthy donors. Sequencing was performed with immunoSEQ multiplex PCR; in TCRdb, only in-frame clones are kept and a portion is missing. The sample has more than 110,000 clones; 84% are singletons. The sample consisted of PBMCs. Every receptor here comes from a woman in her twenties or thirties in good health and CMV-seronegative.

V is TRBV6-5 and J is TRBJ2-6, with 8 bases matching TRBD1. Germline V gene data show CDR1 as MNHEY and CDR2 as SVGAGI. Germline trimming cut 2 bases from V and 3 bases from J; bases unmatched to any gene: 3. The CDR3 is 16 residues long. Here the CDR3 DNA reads TGTGCCAGCAGTTACCCGACAGGGGTTGGGGCCAACGTCCTGACTTTC. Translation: CASSYPTGVGANVLTF.

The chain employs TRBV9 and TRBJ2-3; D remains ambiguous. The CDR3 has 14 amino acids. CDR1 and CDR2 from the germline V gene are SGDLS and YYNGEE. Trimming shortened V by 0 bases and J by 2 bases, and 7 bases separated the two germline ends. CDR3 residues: CASSVGAVTDTQYF. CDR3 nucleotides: TGTGCCAGCAGCGTAGGGGCAGTCACAGATACGCAGTATTTT.

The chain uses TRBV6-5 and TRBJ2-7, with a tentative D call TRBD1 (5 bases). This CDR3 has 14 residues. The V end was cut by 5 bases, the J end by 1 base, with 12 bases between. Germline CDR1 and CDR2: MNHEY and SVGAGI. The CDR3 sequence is CASSGVQGSYEQYF. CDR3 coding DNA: TGTGCCAGCAGTGGGGTGCAGGGTTCCTACGAGCAGTACTTC.

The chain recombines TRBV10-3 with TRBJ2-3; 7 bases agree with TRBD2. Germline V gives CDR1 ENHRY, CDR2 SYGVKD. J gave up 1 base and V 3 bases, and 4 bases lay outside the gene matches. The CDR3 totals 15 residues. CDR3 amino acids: CAISDPGLGTDTQYF. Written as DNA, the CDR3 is TGTGCCATCAGTGACCCCGGACTAGGCACAGATACGCAGTATTTT.

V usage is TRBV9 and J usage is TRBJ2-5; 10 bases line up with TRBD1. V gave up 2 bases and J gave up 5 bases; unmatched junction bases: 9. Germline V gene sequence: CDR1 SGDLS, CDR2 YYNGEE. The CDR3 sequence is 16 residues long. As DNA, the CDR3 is TGTGCCAGCAGCGTGGGACAGGGGAACTTGGGGGAGACCCAGTACTTC. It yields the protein CASSVGQGNLGETQYF.

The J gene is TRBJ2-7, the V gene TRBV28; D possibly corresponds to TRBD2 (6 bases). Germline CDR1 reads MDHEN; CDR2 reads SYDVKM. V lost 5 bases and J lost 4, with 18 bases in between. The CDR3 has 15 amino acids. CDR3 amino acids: CASSLPGLPGYEQYF. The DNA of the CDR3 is TGTGCCAGCAGTCTCCCGGGACTCCCTGGGTACGAGCAGTACTTC.

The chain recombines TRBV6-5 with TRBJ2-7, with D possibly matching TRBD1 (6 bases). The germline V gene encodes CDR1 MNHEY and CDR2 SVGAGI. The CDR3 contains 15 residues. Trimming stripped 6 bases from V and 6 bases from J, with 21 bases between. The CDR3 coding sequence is TGTGCCAGCAGGCCCCCGACAGGACCCCGGCTCGAGCAGTACTTC. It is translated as CASRPPTGPRLEQYF.

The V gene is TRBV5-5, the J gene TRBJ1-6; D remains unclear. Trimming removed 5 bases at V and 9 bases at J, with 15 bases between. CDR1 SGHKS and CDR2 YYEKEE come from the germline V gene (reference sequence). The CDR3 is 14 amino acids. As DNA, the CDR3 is TGTGCCAGCAGGACCGGCAGGTATGCTTCACCCCTCCACTTT. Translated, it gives CASRTGRYASPLHF.

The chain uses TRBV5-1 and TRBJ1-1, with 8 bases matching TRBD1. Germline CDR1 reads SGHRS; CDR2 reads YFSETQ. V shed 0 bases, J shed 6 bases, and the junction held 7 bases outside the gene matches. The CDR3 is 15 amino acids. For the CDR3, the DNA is TGCGCCAGCAGCTTGGGTGCAGGGGGCGCCGCTGAAGCTTTCTTT. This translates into CASSLGAGGAAEAFF.

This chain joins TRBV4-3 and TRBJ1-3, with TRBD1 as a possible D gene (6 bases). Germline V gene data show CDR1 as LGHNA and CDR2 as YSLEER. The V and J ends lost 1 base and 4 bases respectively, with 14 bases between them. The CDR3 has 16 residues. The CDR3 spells CASSQVGSGVGNTIYF. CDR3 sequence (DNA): TGCGCCAGCAGCCAAGTAGGTTCAGGGGTCGGAAACACCATATATTTT.

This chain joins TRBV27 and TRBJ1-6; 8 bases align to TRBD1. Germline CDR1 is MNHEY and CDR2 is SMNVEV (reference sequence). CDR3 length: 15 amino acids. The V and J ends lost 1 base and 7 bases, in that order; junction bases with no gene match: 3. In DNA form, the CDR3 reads TGTGCCAGCAGTTTATTTAGACAGGGGAATTCACCCCTCCACTTT. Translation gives CASSLFRQGNSPLHF.

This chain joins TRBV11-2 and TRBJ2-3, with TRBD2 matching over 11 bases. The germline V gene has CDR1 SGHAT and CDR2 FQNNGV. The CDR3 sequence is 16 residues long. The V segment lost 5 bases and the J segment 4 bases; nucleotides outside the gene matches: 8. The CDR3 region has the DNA TGTGCCAGCAGCAAAATAGCGGGGGGGCGAGCAGATACGCAGTATTTT. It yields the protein CASSKIAGGRADTQYF.

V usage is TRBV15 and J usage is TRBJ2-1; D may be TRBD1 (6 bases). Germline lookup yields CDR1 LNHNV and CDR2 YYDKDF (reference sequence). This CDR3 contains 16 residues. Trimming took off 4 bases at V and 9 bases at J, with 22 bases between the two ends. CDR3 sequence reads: CATSKRGTRTLGEQFF. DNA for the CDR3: TGTGCCACCAGCAAAAGGGGGACAAGGACGCTCGGTGAGCAGTTCTTC.